This entry describes one T cell receptor beta chain. Its target antigen remains unknown. One base away there is no much larger clone; base qualities are not given. The immunoSEQ Assay was used to sequence TCRbeta CDR3 regions. After extraction, genomic DNA underwent amplification by bias-controlled multiplex PCR, followed by high-throughput sequencing. In the authors' own workflow: To quantify the absolute abundance of each unique TCRbeta CDR3 region, sequences were collapsed and filtered. T cell fraction was estimated by normalization of TCRbeta template counts to usable DNA, with usable DNA being measured through amplification of reference genes present in all nucleated cells. Repertoire TCRs were annotated as SARS-CoV-2-specific when V gene, CDR3 amino acid sequence and J gene were exactly matched to a known reactive TCR set. The reference SARS-CoV-2 TCR set was obtained from MIRA and was filtered for enrichment in COVID-19-positive ImmuneCODE repertoires, whereby public or cross-reactive TCRs were removed. Using the MIRA antigens, annotated TCRs were further analysed by specific ORF or by position within an ORF. Breadth was defined as the number of annotated unique rearrangements divided by the total number of unique productive rearrangements, and depth was defined as the summed frequency of the annotated unique rearrangements. Two-sided Wilcoxon rank-sum tests were applied when comparing TCR breadth between groups. TCRdb obtained this table from immuneACCESS and retained in-frame rearrangements with V and J assigned. These tables miss some clones; where compared with another copy, unresolved V genes account for less than half of the shortfall, and the remainder is unexplained. V and J calls and clone size are as listed in that table; D and trimming were resolved from the DNA. Present in this sample are about 180,000 clones, around 85% of which were seen just once. Roughly 6% of the sample is taken by the ten largest.

The data were obtained in a study of Ad26.COV2.S vaccination and SARS-CoV-2 variants (TCRdb year 2021). For context, the study as a whole: TCRbeta repertoire sequencing served as the tool for gauging how specific and how broad the SARS-CoV-2-reactive T cell receptors were following Ad26.COV2.S vaccination. A total of approximately 30 samples were included in the TCR-sequenced set, comprising roughly 19 Ad26.COV2.S vaccine recipients, 5 placebo recipients and 8 SARS-CoV-2 convalescent individuals. What the research found in general, with its limitations: Higher spike-specific TCR breadth was observed in Ad26.COV2.S recipients than in placebo recipients (P = 0.0014). Substantial breadth of spike-specific CD8+ and CD4+ T cell responses was reported after vaccination. It was noted by the authors that total T cell responses may have been underestimated by the TCR breadth and depth analyses. Non-spike TCR breadth was comparable between vaccine and placebo recipients, consistent with the vaccine containing only spike.

What this sample's time point label stands for: individuals recovered from natural SARS-CoV-2 infection. The CDR3 covers 16 residues, taking in both the cysteine and the phenylalanine. Only the CDR3 DNA stays, 48 bases, in frame from base 1. According to the germline V gene, CDR1 reads ENHRY and CDR2 reads SYGVKD. After removal of 4 bases from V and 4 bases from J, the junction retains 9 bases not matched to a gene. The clonotype originates from a human donor who had recovered from COVID-19. The V and J genes are TRBV10-3 and TRBJ1-2, and TRBD1 matches 10 of the central bases. The sample in question was peripheral blood, obtained after recovery from COVID-19. The CDR3 amino acid sequence is: CAISVSGQGEGYGYTF. The DNA is as follows: TGTGCCATCAGTGTTAGTGGACAGGGGGAGGGCTATGGCTACACCTTC.